The T cell receptor (beta chain) under discussion was sequenced for a study of PD-L1 blockade in urothelial cancer. Across the study: Blood was tested 3 weeks (second dose) and 6 weeks into treatment. Blood samples had a median of 141,255 T cells.

In germline, CDR1 is SGDLS, CDR2 YYNGEE. The germline V and J ends were trimmed by 5 bases and 7 bases, with 18 bases remaining between them. CDR3 length: 14 amino acids. The data were produced by immunoSEQ multiplex PCR, yet TCRdb's version contains in-frame clones alone and is incomplete. Found here are over 70,000 clones, roughly 80% of them singletons; the top ten hold around 8%. The time point is: peripheral blood 6 weeks after treatment start. The sequence derives from a man aged 65 to 85 with urothelial cancer. Specimen: PBMCs, collected around atezolizumab (anti-PD-L1) treatment. This sequence joins TRBV9 and TRBJ2-5; weak D call: TRBD2 (5 bases). CDR3 protein: CASSPSAGPGTQYF. CDR3 DNA sequence: TGTGCCAGCAGTCCCTCGGCGGGTCCAGGGACCCAGTACTTC.